This T cell receptor (beta chain) was identified in a study of cytomegalovirus exposure and HLA in healthy donors. Study results and caveats: Rare sequences made up most TCRs, while some public TCRs were found in many donors.

A word on this clone: Its antigen is unidentified.

Trimming took off 0 bases at V and 0 bases at J, with 8 bases between the two ends. The CDR3 is 14 residues long. CDR1 and CDR2 (germline): SQVTM, ANQGSEA. Data came from immunoSEQ multiplex PCR; TCRdb stores just in-frame clones and leaves some out. There are about 200,000 clones in the sample; 70% to 90% occur only once, and around 5.5% lies in the top ten. Sequencing input: PBMCs. The chain joins TRBV29-1 to TRBJ1-2, with D uncertain. This clonotype was obtained from a woman aged 18-29 years in good health and CMV-seronegative. In DNA form, the CDR3 reads TGCAGCGTTGAAGAGTACGGTACTAACTATGGCTACACCTTC. Translation: CSVEEYGTNYGYTF.